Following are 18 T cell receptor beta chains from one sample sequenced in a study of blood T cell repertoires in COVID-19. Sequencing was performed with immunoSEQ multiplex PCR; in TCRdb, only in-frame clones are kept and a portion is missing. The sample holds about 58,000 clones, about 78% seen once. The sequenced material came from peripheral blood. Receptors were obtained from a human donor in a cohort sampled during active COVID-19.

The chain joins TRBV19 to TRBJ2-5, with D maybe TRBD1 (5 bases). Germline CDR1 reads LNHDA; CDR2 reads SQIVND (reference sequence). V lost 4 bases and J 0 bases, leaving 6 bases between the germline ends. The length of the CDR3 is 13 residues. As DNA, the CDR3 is TGTGCCAGTAGTAGACAGAACCAAGAGACCCAGTACTTC. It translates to CASSRQNQETQYF.

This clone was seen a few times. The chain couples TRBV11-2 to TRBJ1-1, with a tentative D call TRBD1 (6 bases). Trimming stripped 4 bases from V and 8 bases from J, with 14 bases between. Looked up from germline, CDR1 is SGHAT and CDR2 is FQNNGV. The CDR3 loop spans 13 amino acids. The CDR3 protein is CASSYRTALEAFF. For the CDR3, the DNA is TGTGCCAGCAGCTACAGGACAGCCCTCGAAGCTTTCTTT.

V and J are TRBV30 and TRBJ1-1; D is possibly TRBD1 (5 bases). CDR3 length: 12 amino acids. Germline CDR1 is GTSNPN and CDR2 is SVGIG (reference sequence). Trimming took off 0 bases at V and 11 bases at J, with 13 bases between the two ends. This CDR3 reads CAWSVGTIEAFF. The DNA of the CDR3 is TGTGCCTGGAGTGTCGGGACTATCGAGGCTTTCTTT.

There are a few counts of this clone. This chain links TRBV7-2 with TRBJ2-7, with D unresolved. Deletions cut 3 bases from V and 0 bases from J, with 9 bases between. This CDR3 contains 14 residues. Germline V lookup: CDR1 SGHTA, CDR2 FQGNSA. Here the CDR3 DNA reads TGTGCCAGCAGCTTCCACCGCAGCTCCTACGAGCAGTACTTC. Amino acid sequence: CASSFHRSSYEQYF. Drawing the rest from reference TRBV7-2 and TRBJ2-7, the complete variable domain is GAGVSQSPSNKVTEKGKDVELRCDPISGHTALYWYRQSLGQGLEFLIYFQGNSAPDKSGLPSDRFSAERTGGSVSTLTIQRTQQEDSAVYLCASSFHRSSYEQYFGPGTRLTVT.

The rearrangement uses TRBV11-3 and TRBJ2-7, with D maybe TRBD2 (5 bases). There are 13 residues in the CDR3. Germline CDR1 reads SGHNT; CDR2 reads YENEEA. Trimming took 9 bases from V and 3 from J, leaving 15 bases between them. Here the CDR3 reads CARRRELHYEQYF. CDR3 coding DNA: TGTGCCAGGCGTAGGGAGCTCCACTACGAGCAGTACTTC.

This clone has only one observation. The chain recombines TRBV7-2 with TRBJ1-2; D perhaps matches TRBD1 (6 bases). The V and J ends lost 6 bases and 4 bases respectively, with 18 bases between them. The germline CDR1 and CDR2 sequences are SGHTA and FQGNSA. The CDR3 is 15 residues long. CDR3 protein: CASSPGGGGGYGYTF. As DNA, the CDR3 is TGTGCCAGCAGTCCGGGAGGGGGGGGAGGCTATGGCTACACCTTC.

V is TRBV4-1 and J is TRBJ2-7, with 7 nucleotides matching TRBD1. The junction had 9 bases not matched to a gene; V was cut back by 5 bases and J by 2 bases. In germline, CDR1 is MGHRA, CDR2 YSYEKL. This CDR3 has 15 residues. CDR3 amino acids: CASSLNTGAAYEQYF. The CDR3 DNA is TGCGCCAGCAGCTTAAATACAGGGGCGGCCTACGAGCAGTACTTC.

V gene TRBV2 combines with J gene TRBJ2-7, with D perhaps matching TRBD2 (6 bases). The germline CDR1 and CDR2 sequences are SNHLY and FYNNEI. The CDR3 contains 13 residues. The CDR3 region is CAANSGDGYEQYF. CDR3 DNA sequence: TGTGCTGCCAACTCGGGGGACGGCTACGAGCAGTACTTC.

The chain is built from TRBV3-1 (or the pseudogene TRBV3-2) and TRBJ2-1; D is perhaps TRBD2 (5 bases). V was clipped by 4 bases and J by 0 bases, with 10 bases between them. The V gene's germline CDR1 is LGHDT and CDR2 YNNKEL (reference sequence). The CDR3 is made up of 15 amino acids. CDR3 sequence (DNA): TGTGCCAGCAGCCTCGAGGGCGGCTCCTACAATGAGCAGTTCTTC. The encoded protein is CASSLEGGSYNEQFF.

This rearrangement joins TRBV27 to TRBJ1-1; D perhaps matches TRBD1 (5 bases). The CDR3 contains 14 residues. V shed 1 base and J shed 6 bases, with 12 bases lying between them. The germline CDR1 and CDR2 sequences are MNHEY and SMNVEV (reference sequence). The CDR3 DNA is TGTGCCAGCAGTTTATATCTCAGGGCTCCTGAAGCTTTCTTT. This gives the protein CASSLYLRAPEAFF.

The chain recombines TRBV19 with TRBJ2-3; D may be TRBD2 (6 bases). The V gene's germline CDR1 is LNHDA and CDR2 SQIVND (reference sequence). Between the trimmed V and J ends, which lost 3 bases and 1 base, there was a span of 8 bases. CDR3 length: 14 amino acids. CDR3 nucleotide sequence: TGTGCCAGTAGTATTGGAGGGCGCACAGATACGCAGTATTTT. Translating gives CASSIGGRTDTQYF.

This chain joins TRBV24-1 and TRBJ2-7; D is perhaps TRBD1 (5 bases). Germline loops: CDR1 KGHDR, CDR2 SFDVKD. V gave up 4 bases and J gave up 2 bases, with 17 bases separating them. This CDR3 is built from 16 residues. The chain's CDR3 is CATSDSTVLPTYEQYF. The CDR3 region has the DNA TGTGCCACCAGTGACTCGACAGTCCTCCCCACCTACGAGCAGTACTTC.

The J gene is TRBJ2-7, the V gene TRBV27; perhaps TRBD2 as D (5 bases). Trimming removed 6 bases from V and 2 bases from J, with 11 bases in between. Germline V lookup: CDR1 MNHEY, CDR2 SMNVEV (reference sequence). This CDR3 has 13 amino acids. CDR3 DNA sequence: TGTGCCAGCAGGAGGGTAGCTCCCTACGAGCAGTACTTC. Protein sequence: CASRRVAPYEQYF.

This chain's CDR3 is CASSYDRTYEQYF. CDR3 nucleotides: TGTGCCAGCAGCTATGACAGGACCTACGAGCAGTACTTC. V usage is TRBV7-8 and J usage is TRBJ2-7; a weak D match, TRBD1 (6 bases). V dropped 4 bases and J dropped 2 bases, with 9 bases sitting between them. The CDR3 has 13 residues. Germline lookup yields CDR1 SGHVS and CDR2 FQNEAQ.

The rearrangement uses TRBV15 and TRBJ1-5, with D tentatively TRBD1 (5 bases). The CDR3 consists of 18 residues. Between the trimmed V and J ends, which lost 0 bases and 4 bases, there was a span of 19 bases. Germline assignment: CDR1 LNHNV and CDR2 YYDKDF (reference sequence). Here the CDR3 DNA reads TGTGCCACCAGCAGAGATCTGACAGCGCATAACCCTAATCAGCCCCAGCATTTT. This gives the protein CATSRDLTAHNPNQPQHF.

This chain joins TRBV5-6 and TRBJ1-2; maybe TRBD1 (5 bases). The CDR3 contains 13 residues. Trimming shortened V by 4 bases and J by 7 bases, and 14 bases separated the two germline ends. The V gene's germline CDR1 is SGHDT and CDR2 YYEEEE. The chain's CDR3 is CASSRQLVSGYTF. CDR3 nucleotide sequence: TGTGCCAGCAGCAGACAGCTTGTGAGTGGCTACACCTTC.

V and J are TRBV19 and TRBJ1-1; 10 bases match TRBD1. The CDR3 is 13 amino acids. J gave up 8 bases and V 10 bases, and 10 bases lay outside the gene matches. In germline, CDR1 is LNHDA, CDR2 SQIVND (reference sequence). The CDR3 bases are TGTGCCACCGCAACGGACAGGGGGGCCGAAGCTTTCTTT. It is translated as CATATDRGAEAFF.

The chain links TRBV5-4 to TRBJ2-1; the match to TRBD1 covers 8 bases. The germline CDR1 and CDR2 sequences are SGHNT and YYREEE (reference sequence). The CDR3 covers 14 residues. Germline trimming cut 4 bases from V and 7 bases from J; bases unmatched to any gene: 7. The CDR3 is CASSRGQEFNEQFF. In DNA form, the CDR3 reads TGTGCCAGCAGCAGGGGACAGGAATTTAATGAGCAGTTCTTC.